This TCR beta chain appears in the sequencing data of a study of CD8 T cells in ankylosing spondylitis. Making use of molecular barcodes, quantitative 5'-RACE generated TCR beta libraries. Via MiXCR, TCRdb re-called the 5' RACE reads, giving one row per CDR3 protein. The sample contains hundreds of thousands of distinct CDR3 sequences, 12% of which appear only once. Germline V gene data show CDR1 as DFQATT and CDR2 as SNEGSKA (reference sequence). The CDR3 totals 15 residues. V was cut by 3 bases and J by 7 bases, with 19 bases left in between. Study-wide findings and caveats: In peripheral blood, disease-linked CD8+ clones occurred at relatively low frequencies. Researchers reportedly found disease-linked clones significantly enriched in matched ankylosing spondylitis synovial fluid. Both synovial fluid and blood in reactive arthritis had previously been reported to carry some motif variants. There was a TCR beta motif, made of several highly homologous variants, that appeared characteristic of ankylosing spondylitis blood.

Note on this clonotype: No antigen is known for it.

This TCR was sampled from a male donor with ankylosing spondylitis. Sequencing input: blood, either unsorted or a sorted T cell fraction (not recorded which). The chain employs TRBV20-1 and TRBJ1-5, with D perhaps TRBD1 (5 bases). The CDR3 spells CSASRTGLGDQPQHF. The CDR3 bases are TGCAGTGCTAGTAGGACGGGACTTGGGGACCAGCCCCAGCATTTT.